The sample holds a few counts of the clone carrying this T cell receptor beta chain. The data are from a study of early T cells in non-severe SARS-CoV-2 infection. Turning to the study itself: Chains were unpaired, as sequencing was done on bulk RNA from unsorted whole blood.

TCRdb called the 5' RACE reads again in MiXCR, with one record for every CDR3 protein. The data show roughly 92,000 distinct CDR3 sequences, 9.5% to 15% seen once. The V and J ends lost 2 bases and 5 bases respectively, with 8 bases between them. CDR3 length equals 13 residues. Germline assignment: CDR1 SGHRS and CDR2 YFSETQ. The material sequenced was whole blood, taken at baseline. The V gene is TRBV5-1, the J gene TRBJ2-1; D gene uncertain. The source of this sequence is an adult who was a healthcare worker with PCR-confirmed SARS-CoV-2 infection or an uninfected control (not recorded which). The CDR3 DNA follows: TGCGCCAGCAGCTTCGGTCTAGACAATGAGCAGTTCTTC. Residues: CASSFGLDNEQFF.